This T cell receptor beta chain was sequenced for a study of graft-versus-host responses after intestinal transplantation. Concerning this clone: Antigen: not known.

The V segment lost 6 bases and the J segment 4 bases; nucleotides outside the gene matches: 7. The germline CDR1 and CDR2 sequences are MDHEN and SYDVKM. The CDR3 totals 15 residues. Study-level results: There was an association between peak levels of circulating GvH clones and early post-transplant HvG declines. High graft-versus-host to host-versus-graft clonal ratios were seen in allografts of patients with graft-donor T cell macrochimerism.

TCRdb keeps only in-frame clones here, not all; method: immunoSEQ multiplex PCR. The sample yields just under 2,500 clones, 85% to 95% seen once. The TCR originated in a human patient who received an intestinal transplant, so some T cells may come from the graft donor. J is TRBJ1-5 and V is TRBV28; TRBD1 matches 9 bases. The input for sequencing was PBMCs, taken less than 20 days after intestinal transplant. The CDR3 DNA sequence: TGTGCCAGCAGACTGGACAGGGGCAGTAATCAGCCCCAGCATTTT. It translates to CASRLDRGSNQPQHF.